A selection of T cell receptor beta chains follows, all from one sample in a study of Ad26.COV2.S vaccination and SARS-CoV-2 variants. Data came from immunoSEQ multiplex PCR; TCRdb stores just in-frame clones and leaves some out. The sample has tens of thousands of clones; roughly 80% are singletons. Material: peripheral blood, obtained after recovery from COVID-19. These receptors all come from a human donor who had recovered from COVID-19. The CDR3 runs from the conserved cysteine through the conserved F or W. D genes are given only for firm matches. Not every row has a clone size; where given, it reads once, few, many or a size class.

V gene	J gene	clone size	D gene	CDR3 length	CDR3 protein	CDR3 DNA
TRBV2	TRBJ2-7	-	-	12	CASSRHSYEQYF	TGTGCCAGCAGTCGACACTCCTACGAGCAGTACTTC
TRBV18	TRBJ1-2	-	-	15	CASSLEEEPYRGYTF	TGTGCCAGCTCCCTCGAGGAGGAACCCTACCGCGGCTACACCTTC
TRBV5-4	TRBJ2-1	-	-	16	CASSSSGLLPHNEQFF	TGTGCCAGCAGCTCGTCGGGACTCCTCCCCCACAATGAGCAGTTCTTC
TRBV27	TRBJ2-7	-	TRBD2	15	CATLPSGSGSYEQYF	TGTGCCACCCTACCGAGCGGGAGTGGGTCCTACGAGCAGTACTTC
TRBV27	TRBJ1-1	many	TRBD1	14	CASSRDRDRTEAFF	TGTGCCAGCAGTCGGGACAGGGATCGCACTGAAGCTTTCTTT
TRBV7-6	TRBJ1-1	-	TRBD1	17	CASSRLGQGYMNTEAFF	TGTGCCAGCAGCCGATTAGGACAGGGTTACATGAACACTGAAGCTTTCTTT
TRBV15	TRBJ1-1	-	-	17	CATSRPIPGTGNTEAFF	TGTGCCACCAGCAGGCCCATTCCCGGGACGGGGAACACTGAAGCTTTCTTT
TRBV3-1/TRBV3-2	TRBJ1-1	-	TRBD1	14	CASSQGTGITEAFF	TGTGCCAGCAGCCAAGGGACAGGGATAACTGAAGCTTTCTTT
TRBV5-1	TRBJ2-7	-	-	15	CASSLGGTVAYEQYF	TGCGCCAGCAGCTTAGGGGGGACAGTCGCCTACGAGCAGTACTTC
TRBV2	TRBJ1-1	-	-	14	CASSPGGLNTEAFF	TGTGCCAGCAGCCCGGGGGGGTTGAACACTGAAGCTTTCTTT
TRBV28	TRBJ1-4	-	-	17	CASSLDLLLGANEKLFF	TGTGCCAGCAGTTTAGACCTCCTCCTAGGGGCTAATGAAAAACTGTTTTTT
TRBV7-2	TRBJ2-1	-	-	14	CASSPESPYNEQFF	TGTGCCAGCAGCCCCGAGAGCCCCTACAATGAGCAGTTCTTC
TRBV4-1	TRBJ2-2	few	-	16	CASSQGGGANTGELFF	TGCGCCAGCAGCCAAGGAGGCGGGGCGAACACCGGGGAGCTGTTTTTT
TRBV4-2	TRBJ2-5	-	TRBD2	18	CASSQVVTSGGFQETQYF	TGTGCCAGCAGCCAAGTCGTTACTAGCGGGGGCTTCCAAGAGACCCAGTACTTC
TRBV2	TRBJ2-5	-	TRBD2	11	CAALAGETQYF	TGTGCCGCCCTAGCGGGAGAGACCCAGTACTTC
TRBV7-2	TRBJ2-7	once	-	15	CASSLKGGAGYEQYF	TGTGCCAGCAGCTTAAAGGGCGGGGCCGGGTACGAGCAGTACTTC
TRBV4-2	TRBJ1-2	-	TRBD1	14	CASSQKKTGDGYTF	TGTGCCAGCAGCCAAAAGAAGACAGGGGACGGCTACACCTTC
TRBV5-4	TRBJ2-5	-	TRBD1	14	CASTAFQGEETQYF	TGTGCCAGCACCGCCTTTCAGGGGGAAGAGACCCAGTACTTC
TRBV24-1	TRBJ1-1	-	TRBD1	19	CATSDGRVGTGGMNTEAFF	TGTGCCACCAGTGATGGGAGGGTAGGGACAGGGGGGATGAACACTGAAGCTTTCTTT
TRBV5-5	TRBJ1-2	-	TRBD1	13	CASSWDSFYGYTF	TGTGCCAGCAGCTGGGACAGTTTCTATGGCTACACCTTC
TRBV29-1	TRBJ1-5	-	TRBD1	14	CSVTGQGANQPQHF	TGCAGCGTTACCGGACAGGGGGCAAATCAGCCCCAGCATTTT
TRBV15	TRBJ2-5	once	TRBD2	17	CATAPLPTSGSIETQYF	TGTGCCACCGCCCCTTTACCGACTAGCGGGAGTATAGAGACCCAGTACTTC
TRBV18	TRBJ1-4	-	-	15	CASSPLPGRNEKLFF	TGTGCCAGCTCACCACTTCCGGGAAGGAATGAAAAACTGTTTTTT
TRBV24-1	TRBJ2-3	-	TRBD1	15	CATSNPGTGTDTQYF	TGTGCCACCAGTAACCCCGGGACAGGGACAGATACGCAGTATTTT
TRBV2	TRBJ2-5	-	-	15	CASSETLARGETQYF	TGTGCCAGCAGTGAAACTCTAGCAAGGGGTGAGACCCAGTACTTC
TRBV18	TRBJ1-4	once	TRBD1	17	CASSAVSHRGTNEKLFF	TGTGCCAGCTCAGCCGTTTCCCACAGGGGAACTAATGAAAAACTGTTTTTT
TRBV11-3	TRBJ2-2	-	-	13	CASSLEGTGELFF	TGTGCCAGCAGCCTGGAGGGCACCGGGGAGCTGTTTTTT
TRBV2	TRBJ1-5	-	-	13	CATMRDTNQPQHF	TGTGCCACTATGAGGGACACCAATCAGCCCCAGCATTTT
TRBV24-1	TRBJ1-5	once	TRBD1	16	CATSDPRGGRNQPQHF	TGTGCCACCAGTGATCCCAGGGGGGGAAGGAATCAGCCCCAGCATTTT
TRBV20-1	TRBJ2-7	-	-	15	CSASASGGYVYEQYF	TGCAGTGCTAGTGCTTCTGGAGGGTACGTGTACGAGCAGTACTTC
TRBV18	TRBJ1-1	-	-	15	CASSPLGGVDTEAFF	TGTGCCAGCTCACCCCTAGGGGGGGTTGACACTGAAGCTTTCTTT
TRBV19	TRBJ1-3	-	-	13	CASQSLSGNTIYF	TGTGCCAGCCAGAGTCTCTCTGGAAACACCATATATTTT
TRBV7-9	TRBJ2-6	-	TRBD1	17	CASGNRGHSSGANVLTF	TGTGCCAGCGGGAACAGGGGACACAGTTCTGGGGCCAACGTCCTGACTTTC
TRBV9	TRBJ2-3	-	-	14	CASSVDLGTDTQYF	TGTGCCAGCAGCGTAGACTTGGGCACAGATACGCAGTATTTT
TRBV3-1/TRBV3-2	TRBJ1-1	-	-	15	CASSHSDRTRTEAFF	TGTGCCAGCAGCCACTCCGACAGGACACGCACTGAAGCTTTCTTT
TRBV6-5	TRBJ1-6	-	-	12	CASSGFNSPLHF	TGTGCCAGCTCAGGGTTTAATTCACCCCTCCACTTT
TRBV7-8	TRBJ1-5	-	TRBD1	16	CASQPGQGTSNQPQHF	TGTGCCAGCCAACCGGGACAGGGGACCAGCAATCAGCCCCAGCATTTT
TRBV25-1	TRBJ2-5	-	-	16	CASSGALRWTQETQYF	TGTGCCAGCAGTGGGGCGCTTCGGTGGACCCAAGAGACCCAGTACTTC
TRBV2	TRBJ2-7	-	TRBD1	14	CASSGNRGQNEQYF	TGTGCCAGCAGCGGGAACAGGGGGCAGAACGAGCAGTACTTC
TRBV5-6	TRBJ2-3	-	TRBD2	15	CASSLNGGGTDTQYF	TGTGCCAGCAGCTTGAACGGGGGGGGCACAGATACGCAGTATTTT
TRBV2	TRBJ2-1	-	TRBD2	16	CASSERATSGRSEQFF	TGTGCCAGCAGTGAAAGAGCAACTAGCGGTAGGAGTGAGCAGTTCTTC
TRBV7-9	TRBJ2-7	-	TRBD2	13	CASLGSGNHEQYF	TGTGCCAGCCTAGGCAGCGGGAACCACGAGCAGTACTTC
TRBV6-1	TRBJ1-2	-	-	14	CASSEGGVDYGYTF	TGTGCCAGCAGTGAGGGAGGGGTAGACTATGGCTACACCTTC
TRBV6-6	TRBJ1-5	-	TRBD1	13	CASSTGVSQPQHF	TGTGCCAGCAGTACAGGGGTATCGCAGCCCCAGCATTTT
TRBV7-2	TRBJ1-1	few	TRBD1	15	CASSFGYQGGTEAFF	TGTGCCAGCAGCTTTGGATATCAGGGGGGCACTGAAGCTTTCTTT
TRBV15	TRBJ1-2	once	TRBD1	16	CATSRDPGQGARGYTF	TGTGCCACCAGCAGAGATCCGGGTCAGGGGGCGCGAGGCTACACCTTC
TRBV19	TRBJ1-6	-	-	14	CASSISAGDSPLHF	TGTGCCAGTAGTATTTCGGCCGGGGATTCACCCCTCCACTTT
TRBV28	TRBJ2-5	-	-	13	CASNGGGRETQYF	TGTGCCAGCAACGGGGGAGGCAGGGAGACCCAGTACTTC
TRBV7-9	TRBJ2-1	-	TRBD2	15	CASSTGSGGYNEQFF	TGTGCCAGCAGCACAGGTAGCGGGGGATACAATGAGCAGTTCTTC
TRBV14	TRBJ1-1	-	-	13	CASSQDTNTEAFF	TGTGCCAGCAGCCAAGACACGAACACTGAAGCTTTCTTT
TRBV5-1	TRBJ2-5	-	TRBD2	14	CASSATSGEETQYF	TGCGCCAGCAGCGCGACTAGCGGGGAAGAGACCCAGTACTTC
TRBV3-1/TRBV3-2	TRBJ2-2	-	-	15	CASSHREANTGELFF	TGTGCCAGCAGCCACAGGGAGGCGAACACCGGGGAGCTGTTTTTT
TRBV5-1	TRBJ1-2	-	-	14	CASSLDTANYGYTF	TGCGCCAGCAGCTTGGACACAGCTAACTATGGCTACACCTTC
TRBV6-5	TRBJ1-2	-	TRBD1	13	CASRGTGIHGYTF	TGTGCCAGCCGGGGGACAGGGATTCATGGCTACACCTTC